This section outlines one TCR beta chain sequence together with its context. This entry is derived from a study of control samples from healthy donors and cancer patients. Only in-frame clones appear in the TCRdb table, and some are missing; sequencing was by immunoSEQ multiplex PCR. The sample has around 110,000 clones, 85% to 90% seen once. The germline V and J ends were trimmed by 7 bases and 4 bases, with 20 bases remaining between them. Germline V gives CDR1 SQVTM, CDR2 ANQGSEA. This CDR3 has 15 amino acids. This chain links TRBV29-1 with TRBJ1-3; TRBD1 is a possible D gene (6 bases). The clonotype originates from a woman aged 45-65 years with colorectal cancer. The material sequenced was PBMCs. The CDR3 loop reads CSATTDSQVGNTIYF. CDR3 sequence (DNA): TGCAGCGCAACCACGGACAGTCAGGTCGGAAACACCATATATTTT.